What follows is one TCR beta chain and its context. This record belongs to a study of blood T cell repertoires in COVID-19. Overall study: Donors in the United States, Italy and Spain gave samples during acute or convalescent COVID-19.

Repertoires were generated with immunoSEQ multiplex PCR, while TCRdb's copy carries only in-frame clones and drops some. The repertoire has about 390,000 clones, roughly 89% of them found once; the top ten carry about a tenth. The CDR3 runs 15 residues. The germline CDR1 and CDR2 sequences are SGHNT and YYREEE (reference sequence). The V and J ends lost 4 bases and 5 bases respectively, with 15 bases between them. V is TRBV5-4 and J is TRBJ1-4, with D tentatively TRBD1 (6 bases). The TCR sequence derives from a woman aged 45 to 65 who had recovered from COVID-19. Sequenced sample: PBMCs or T cells enriched from blood (not recorded which). For the CDR3, the DNA is TGTGCCAGCAGCGTTACAGGGAAGGAGAATGAAAAACTGTTTTTT. Translated, it gives CASSVTGKENEKLFF.